The 10 T cell receptor beta chains reported below all come from one sample, sequenced in a study of OX40 agonist ivuxolimab in advanced cancers. Using immunoSEQ multiplex PCR, the repertoire was profiled, and TCRdb retains in-frame clones only, with some absent. The table lists 65,000 to 95,000 clones, about 89% of them singletons. The sample here was CD4+ or CD8+ T cells sorted from blood, taken in a trial of the OX40 agonist ivuxolimab. The receptors here all came from an adult with an advanced solid tumor such as melanoma, head and neck, liver or kidney cancer.

This chain links TRBV7-3 with TRBJ2-3, with D perhaps TRBD2 (5 bases). The CDR3 totals 15 residues. Between the trimmed V and J ends, which lost 6 bases and 0 bases, there was a span of 13 bases. Per the germline V gene, CDR1 is SGHTA and CDR2 is FQGTGA. CDR3 region: CASRGEGSSTDTQYF. In DNA, the CDR3 is TGTGCCAGCAGGGGAGAAGGATCTAGCACAGATACGCAGTATTTT.

A note on this clone: A junction boundary mismatches the germline segment, possibly from a read error. The chain joins TRBV6-4 to TRBJ2-1; perhaps TRBD1 as D (5 bases). There are 13 residues in the CDR3. Germline V gene lookup returns CDR1 MRHNA and CDR2 SNTAGT. The CDR3 loop is CASSYYRYNGQFF. Here the CDR3 DNA reads TGTGCCAGCAGTTACTACAGGTACAATGGGCAGTTCTTC.

The CDR3 here is CASSQRQGLDEQYF. The CDR3, as DNA: TGCGCCAGCAGTCAAAGGCAGGGGCTGGACGAGCAGTACTTC. The chain links TRBV23-1 to TRBJ2-7, with D perhaps matching TRBD1 (6 bases). TRBV23-1 is an ORF; its function is uncertain. V lost 2 bases and J lost 5, with 13 bases in between. The CDR3 sequence is 14 residues long.

This rearrangement joins TRBV7-9 to TRBJ2-5, with TRBD2 identical over 11 bases. Germline CDR1 is SEHNR and CDR2 is FQNEAQ (reference sequence). The CDR3 covers 15 residues. Trimming removed 2 bases from V and 4 bases from J; junction bases left unmatched: 3. The CDR3 DNA is TGTGCCAGCAGCTTACTAGCGGGGGGCGGAGAGACCCAGTACTTC. Protein sequence: CASSLLAGGGETQYF.

The chain is built from TRBV7-2 and TRBJ2-7; tentative D call: TRBD1 (6 bases). Germline V CDR1 and CDR2: SGHTA, FQGNSA. The V end was cut by 5 bases, the J end by 6 bases, with 17 bases between. The CDR3 runs to 14 residues. CDR3 protein: CASSLTLQGSEQYF. The CDR3 DNA reads as TGTGCCAGCAGCCTAACCCTTCAGGGGAGCGAGCAGTACTTC. Drawing the rest from reference TRBV7-2 and TRBJ2-7, the complete variable domain is GAGVSQSPSNKVTEKGKDVELRCDPISGHTALYWYRQSLGQGLEFLIYFQGNSAPDKSGLPSDRFSAERTGGSVSTLTIQRTQQEDSAVYLCASSLTLQGSEQYFGPGTRLTVT.

This chain links TRBV6-1 with TRBJ1-2; D is undetermined. V was shortened by 1 base and J by 8 bases, with 11 bases between the two germline ends. The CDR3 is made up of 13 amino acids. CDR1 is MNHNS, CDR2 SASEGT, per germline. Written as DNA, the CDR3 is TGTGCCAGCAGTGAAGGGCCCTTTGAGGGCTACACCTTC. Translated: CASSEGPFEGYTF.

This chain links TRBV2 with TRBJ1-5; weak D call: TRBD1 (5 bases). There are 17 residues in the CDR3. Trimming took 2 bases from V and 0 from J, leaving 14 bases between them. Germline CDR1 is SNHLY and CDR2 is FYNNEI. The DNA of the CDR3 is TGTGCCAGCAGTGAAACCGGGGGAATCTATAGCAATCAGCCCCAGCATTTT. It specifies CASSETGGIYSNQPQHF.

The chain carries TRBV2 and TRBJ1-3; D possibly corresponds to TRBD1 (6 bases). The ends were cut back, 7 bases at V and 8 bases at J, with 12 bases in the middle. Per the germline V gene, CDR1 is SNHLY and CDR2 is FYNNEI. CDR3 size: 12 residues. The CDR3 coding sequence is TGTGCCAGCAACAGGGCTGGTCACACCATATATTTT. Translating it yields CASNRAGHTIYF.

The chain employs TRBV6-1 and TRBJ2-7; 9 bases are a match to TRBD1. CDR1 and CDR2 (germline): MNHNS, SASEGT. This CDR3 has 14 residues. V lost 3 bases and J lost 5; bases outside the gene matches: 5. The DNA for the CDR3 is TGTGCCAGCAGTGACTACAGGGGGCGCGACGAGCAGTACTTC. Encoded protein: CASSDYRGRDEQYF.

V and J are TRBV19 and TRBJ1-4; D is unclear. Germline V gives CDR1 LNHDA, CDR2 SQIVND (reference sequence). CDR3 size: 14 residues. Between the trimmed V and J ends, which lost 5 bases and 2 bases, there was a span of 9 bases. CDR3 sequence reads: CASSAQATNEKLFF. CDR3 DNA sequence: TGTGCCAGTAGTGCGCAGGCGACTAATGAAAAACTGTTTTTT. Full variable domain (remainder filled in from reference TRBV19 and TRBJ1-4): DGGITQSPKYLFRKEGQNVTLSCEQNLNHDAMYWYRQDPGQGLRLIYYSQIVNDFQKGDIAEGYSVSREKKESFPLTVTSAQKNPTAFYLCASSAQATNEKLFFGSGTQLSVL.